The rows below give T cell receptor beta chains drawn from one sample of a study of T cells after yellow fever vaccination. A single record per CDR3 protein comes from TCRdb applying MiXCR to the 5' RACE reads. The sample carries some 560,000 distinct CDR3 sequences, about a sixth recorded once. The sample here was PBMCs, taken more than 4 days after the first yellow fever vaccination. The receptors were gathered from a man between 18 and 29 years old who received the YFV17D yellow fever vaccine. The CDR3 runs from the conserved cysteine through the conserved F or W. The size entry is marked missing in some rows and otherwise reads once, few, many or a size class.

TRBV5-4 | - | CASSSPGRSSYEQYF
TRBV5-1 | few | CASSLAGADNQPQHF
TRBV30 | - | CAWSVGRQNIQYF
TRBV6-1 | few | CASSETGFADTQYF
TRBV6-2/TRBV6-3 | - | CASSYRFTDTQYF
TRBV24-1 | few | CATSALAGESTDTQYF
TRBV15 | few | CATSRGQGSYEQYF
TRBV5-1 | many | CASSDPDRAGEKLFF
TRBV9 | - | CASSARTDPYEQYF
TRBV11-2 | - | CASSLFGAVTEAFF
TRBV12-3/TRBV12-4 | few | CASSFVPGSSYEQYF
TRBV20-1 | few | CSAVPREAGSLYEQYF
TRBV7-2 | - | CASSQRGRGGIDTQYF
TRBV7-2 | - | CASSPLPGPYEQYF